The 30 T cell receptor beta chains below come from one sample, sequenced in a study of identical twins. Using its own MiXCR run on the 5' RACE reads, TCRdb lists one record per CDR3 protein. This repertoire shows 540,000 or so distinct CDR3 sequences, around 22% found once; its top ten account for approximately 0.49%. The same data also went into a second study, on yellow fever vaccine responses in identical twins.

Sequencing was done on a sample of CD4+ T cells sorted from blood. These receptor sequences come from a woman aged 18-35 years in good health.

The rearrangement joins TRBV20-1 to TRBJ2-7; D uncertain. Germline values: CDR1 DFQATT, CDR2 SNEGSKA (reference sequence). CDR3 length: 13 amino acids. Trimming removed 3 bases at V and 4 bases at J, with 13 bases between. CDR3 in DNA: TGCAGTGCTAGGCCCCACCAGTTATACGAGCAGTACGTC. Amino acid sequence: CSARPHQLYEQYV.

The CDR3 DNA sequence: TGTGCCAGCAGTCAACCGGGACAGTATGAAAAACTGTTTTTT. Its protein is CASSQPGQYEKLFF. The chain is built from TRBV27 and TRBJ1-4; 7 positions agree with TRBD1. Trimming removed 5 bases from V and 6 bases from J; junction bases left unmatched: 6. The length of the CDR3 is 14 residues. CDR1 is MNHEY, CDR2 SMNVEV, per germline (reference sequence).

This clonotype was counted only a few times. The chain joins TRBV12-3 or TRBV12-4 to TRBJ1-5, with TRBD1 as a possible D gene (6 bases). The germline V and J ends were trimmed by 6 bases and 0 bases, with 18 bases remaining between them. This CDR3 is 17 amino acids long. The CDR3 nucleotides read TGTGCCAGCAGCTATACAGGGTCAGCCTATAGCAATCAGCCCCAGCATTTT. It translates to CASSYTGSAYSNQPQHF.

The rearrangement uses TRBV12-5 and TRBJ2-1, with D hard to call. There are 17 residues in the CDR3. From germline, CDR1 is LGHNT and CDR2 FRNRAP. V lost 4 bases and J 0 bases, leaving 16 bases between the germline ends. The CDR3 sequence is CASGSVGSPSSYNEQFF. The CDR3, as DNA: TGTGCTAGTGGTTCGGTCGGAAGCCCGAGCTCCTACAATGAGCAGTTCTTC.

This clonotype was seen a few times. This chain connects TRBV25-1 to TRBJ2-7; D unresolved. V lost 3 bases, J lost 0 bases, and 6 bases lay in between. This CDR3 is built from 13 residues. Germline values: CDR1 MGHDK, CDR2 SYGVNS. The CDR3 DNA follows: TGTGCCAGCAGTGACCCTAGCTCCTACGAGCAGTACTTC. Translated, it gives CASSDPSSYEQYF.

CDR3 residues: CATSDLGAYNEQFF. The DNA for the CDR3 is TGTGCCACCAGTGACCTCGGGGCCTACAATGAGCAGTTCTTC. The V gene is TRBV24-1, the J gene TRBJ2-1; D possibly corresponds to TRBD2 (5 bases). CDR3 length: 14 residues. Germline CDR1 and CDR2: KGHDR and SFDVKD. V lost 4 bases to trimming and J lost 2 bases, with 8 bases between them.

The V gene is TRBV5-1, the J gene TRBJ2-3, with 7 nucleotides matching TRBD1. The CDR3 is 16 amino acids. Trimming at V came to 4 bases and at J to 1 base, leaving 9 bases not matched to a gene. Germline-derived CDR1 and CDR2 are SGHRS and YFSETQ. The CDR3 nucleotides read TGCGCCAGCAGCCTCATCCGACAGGGCGGCACAGATACGCAGTATTTT. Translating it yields CASSLIRQGGTDTQYF.

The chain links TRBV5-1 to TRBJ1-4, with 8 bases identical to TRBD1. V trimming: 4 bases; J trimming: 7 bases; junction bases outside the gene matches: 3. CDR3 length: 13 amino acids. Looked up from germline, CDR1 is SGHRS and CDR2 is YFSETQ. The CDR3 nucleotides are TGCGCCAGCAGCAGCGGACAGGGTGAAAAACTGTTTTTT. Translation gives CASSSGQGEKLFF.

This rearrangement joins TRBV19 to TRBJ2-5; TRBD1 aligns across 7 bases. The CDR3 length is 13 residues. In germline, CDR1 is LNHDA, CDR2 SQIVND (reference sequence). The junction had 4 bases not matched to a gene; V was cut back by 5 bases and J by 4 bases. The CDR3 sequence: CASSANRGETQYF. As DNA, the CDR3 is TGTGCCAGTAGTGCCAACAGGGGAGAGACCCAGTACTTC.

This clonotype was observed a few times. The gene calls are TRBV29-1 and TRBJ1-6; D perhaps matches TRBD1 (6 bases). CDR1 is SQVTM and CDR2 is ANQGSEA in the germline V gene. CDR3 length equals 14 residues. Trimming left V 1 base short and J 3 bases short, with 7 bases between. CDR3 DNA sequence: TGCAGCGTTGAAGGGGGACACTATAATTCACCCCTCCACTTT. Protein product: CSVEGGHYNSPLHF. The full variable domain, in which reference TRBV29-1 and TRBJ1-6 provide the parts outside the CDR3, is SAVISQKPSRDICQRGTSLTIQCQVDSQVTMMFWYRQQPGQSLTLIATANQGSEATYESGFVIDKFPISRPNLTFSTLTVSNMSPEDSSIYLCSVEGGHYNSPLHFGNGTRLTVT.

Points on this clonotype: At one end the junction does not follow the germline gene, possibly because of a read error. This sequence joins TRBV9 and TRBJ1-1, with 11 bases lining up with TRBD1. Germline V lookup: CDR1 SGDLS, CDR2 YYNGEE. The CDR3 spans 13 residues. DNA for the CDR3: TGTGCCCGCAGGGGACAGGGGGGCCTTGGGGCTTTCTTT. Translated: CARRGQGGLGAFF.

The chain's CDR3 is CASARGTSVGELFF. CDR3 DNA: TGTGCCAGCGCGCGGGGTACCTCCGTAGGGGAGCTGTTTTTT. V gene TRBV25-1 combines with J gene TRBJ2-2; TRBD2 is a possible D gene (6 bases). This CDR3 is built from 14 residues. Germline V gene sequence: CDR1 MGHDK, CDR2 SYGVNS. The V gene lost 8 bases and the J gene lost 8 bases, with 18 bases spanning the gap.

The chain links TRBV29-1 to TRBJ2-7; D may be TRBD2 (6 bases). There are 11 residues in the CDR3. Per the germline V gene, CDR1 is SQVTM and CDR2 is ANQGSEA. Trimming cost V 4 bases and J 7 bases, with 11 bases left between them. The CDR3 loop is CSVVGGREQYF. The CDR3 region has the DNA TGCAGCGTTGTGGGGGGAAGGGAGCAGTACTTC.

The CDR3 spells CASSPNPFSYEQYF. The CDR3 nucleotides read TGTGCCAGCTCACCTAATCCATTTTCCTACGAGCAGTACTTC. The rearrangement uses TRBV18 and TRBJ2-7; D ambiguous. The CDR3 covers 14 residues. Trimming removed 3 bases from V and 1 base from J, with 10 bases in between. Germline V gene lookup returns CDR1 KGHSH and CDR2 LQKENI.

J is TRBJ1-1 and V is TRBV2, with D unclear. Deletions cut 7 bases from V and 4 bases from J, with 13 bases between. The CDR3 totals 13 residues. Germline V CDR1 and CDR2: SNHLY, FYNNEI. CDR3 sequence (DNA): TGTGCCAGCACCTTCCGACGGATCACTGAAGCTTTCTTT. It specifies CASTFRRITEAFF.

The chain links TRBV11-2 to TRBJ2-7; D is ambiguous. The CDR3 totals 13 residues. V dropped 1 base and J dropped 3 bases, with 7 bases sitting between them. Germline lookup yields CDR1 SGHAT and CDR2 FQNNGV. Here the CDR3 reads CASSLVPGYEQYF. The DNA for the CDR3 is TGTGCCAGCAGCTTAGTACCAGGCTACGAGCAGTACTTC.

The CDR3 DNA follows: TGTGCCAGCAGTGAATGGGGGTCAACTCGCACCGGGGAGCTGTTTTTT. This gives the protein CASSEWGSTRTGELFF. This chain joins TRBV6-1 and TRBJ2-2; perhaps D is TRBD1 or TRBD2 (5 bases each). The V and J ends lost 2 bases and 4 bases respectively, with 14 bases between them. The CDR3 sequence is 16 residues long. Germline-derived CDR1 and CDR2 are MNHNS and SASEGT.

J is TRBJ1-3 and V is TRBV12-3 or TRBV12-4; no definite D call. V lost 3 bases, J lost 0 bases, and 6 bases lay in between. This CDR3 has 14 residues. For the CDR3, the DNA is TGTGCCAGCAGTTTCTCGGGCTCTGGAAACACCATATATTTT. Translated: CASSFSGSGNTIYF.

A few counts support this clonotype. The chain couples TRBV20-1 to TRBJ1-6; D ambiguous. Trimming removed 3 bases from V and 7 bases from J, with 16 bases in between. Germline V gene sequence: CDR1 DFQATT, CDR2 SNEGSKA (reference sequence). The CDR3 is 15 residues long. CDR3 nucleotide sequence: TGCAGTGCTAGGTTCCCGGGGAACCAAAATTCACCCCTCCACTTT. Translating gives CSARFPGNQNSPLHF.

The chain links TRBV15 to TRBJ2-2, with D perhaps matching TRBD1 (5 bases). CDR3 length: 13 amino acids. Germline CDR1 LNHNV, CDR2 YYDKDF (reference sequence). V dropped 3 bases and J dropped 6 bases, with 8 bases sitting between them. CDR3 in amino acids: CATSRKGSGELFF. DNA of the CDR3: TGTGCCACCAGCAGGAAGGGGTCCGGGGAGCTGTTTTTT.

CDR3 nucleotides: TGTGCCGCGAAAATAGGGGGCCCCACAGATACGCAGTATTTT. The encoded protein is CAAKIGGPTDTQYF. The rearrangement joins TRBV10-3 to TRBJ2-3; TRBD1 matches at 7 bases. The CDR3 consists of 14 residues. CDR1 and CDR2 (germline): ENHRY, SYGVKD. Trimming took 11 bases from V and 2 from J; bases not matched to a gene: 10.

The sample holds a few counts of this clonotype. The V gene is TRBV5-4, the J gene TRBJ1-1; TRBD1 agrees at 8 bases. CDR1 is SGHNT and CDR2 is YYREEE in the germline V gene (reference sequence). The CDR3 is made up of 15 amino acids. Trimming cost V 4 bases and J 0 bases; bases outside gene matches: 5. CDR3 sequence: CASSPTGGMNTEAFF. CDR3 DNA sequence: TGTGCCAGCAGCCCTACAGGGGGGATGAACACTGAAGCTTTCTTT.

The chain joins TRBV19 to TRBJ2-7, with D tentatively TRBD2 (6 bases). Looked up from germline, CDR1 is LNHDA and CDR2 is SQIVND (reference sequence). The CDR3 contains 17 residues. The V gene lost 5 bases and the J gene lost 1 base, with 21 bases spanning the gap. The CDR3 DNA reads TGTGCCAGTAGTTACCAGGGACCCGGTGGGACTTCCTACGAGCAGTACTTC. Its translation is CASSYQGPGGTSYEQYF.

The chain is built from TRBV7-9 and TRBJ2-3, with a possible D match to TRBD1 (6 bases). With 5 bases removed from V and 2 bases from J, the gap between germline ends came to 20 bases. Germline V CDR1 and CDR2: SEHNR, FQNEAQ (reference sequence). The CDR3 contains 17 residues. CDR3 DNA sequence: TGTGCCAGCAGCCCCTTCCTGACAGGAGAGTTCACAGATACGCAGTATTTT. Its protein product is CASSPFLTGEFTDTQYF.

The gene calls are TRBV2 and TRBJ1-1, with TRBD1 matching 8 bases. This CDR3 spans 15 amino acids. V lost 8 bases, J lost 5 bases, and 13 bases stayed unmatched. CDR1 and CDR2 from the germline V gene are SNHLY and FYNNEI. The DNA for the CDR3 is TGTGCCAGCTTCCCTCCCAGGGGGCTTGGAACTGAAGCTTTCTTT. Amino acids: CASFPPRGLGTEAFF.

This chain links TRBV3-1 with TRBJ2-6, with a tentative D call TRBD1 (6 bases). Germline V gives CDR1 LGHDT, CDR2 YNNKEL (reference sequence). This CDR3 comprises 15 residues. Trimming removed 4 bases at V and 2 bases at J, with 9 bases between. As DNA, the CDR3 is TGTGCCAGCAGCCTCAGGGGAACTGGGGCCAACGTCCTGACTTTC. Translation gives CASSLRGTGANVLTF.

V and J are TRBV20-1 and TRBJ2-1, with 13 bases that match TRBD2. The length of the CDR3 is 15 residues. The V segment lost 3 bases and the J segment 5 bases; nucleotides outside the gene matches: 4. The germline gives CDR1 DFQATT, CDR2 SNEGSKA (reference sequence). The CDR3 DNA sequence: TGCAGTGCTAGGCCGGGACTAGCGGGAAACAATGAGCAGTTCTTC. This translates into CSARPGLAGNNEQFF.

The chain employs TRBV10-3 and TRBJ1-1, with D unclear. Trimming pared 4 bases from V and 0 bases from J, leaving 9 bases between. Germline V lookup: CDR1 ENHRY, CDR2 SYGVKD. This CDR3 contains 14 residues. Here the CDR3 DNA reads TGTGCCATCAGTGTAGGCAGAATGAACACTGAAGCTTTCTTT. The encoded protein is CAISVGRMNTEAFF.

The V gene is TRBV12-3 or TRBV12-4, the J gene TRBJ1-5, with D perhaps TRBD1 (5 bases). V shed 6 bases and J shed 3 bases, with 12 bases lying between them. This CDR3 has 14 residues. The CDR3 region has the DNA TGTGCCAGCAGGCGAACAGGAAACAATCAGCCCCAGCATTTT. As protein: CASRRTGNNQPQHF.

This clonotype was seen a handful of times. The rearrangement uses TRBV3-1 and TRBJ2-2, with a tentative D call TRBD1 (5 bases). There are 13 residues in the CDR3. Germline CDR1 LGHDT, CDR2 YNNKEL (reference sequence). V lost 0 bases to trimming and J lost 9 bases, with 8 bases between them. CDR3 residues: CASSQDQGRELFF. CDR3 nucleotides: TGTGCCAGCAGCCAAGATCAGGGTCGGGAGCTGTTTTTT.